This T cell receptor (beta chain) derives from a study of CD4 T cells in relation to SARS-CoV-2 and coronaviruses. Study overall: ViraFEST: approximately eleven-day antigen culture of PBMCs, then TCR beta CDR3 sequencing.

Produced via immunoSEQ multiplex PCR; TCRdb's table is partial and in-frame only. The data show more than 20,000 clones, just under 75% seen once. Before the COVID-19 pandemic, during about 2010-2019, CD4+ T cells were taken from unexposed donors. After about ten days of culture, CD4+ T cells were isolated. A remark on this clone: The antigen remains undetermined.

The TCR sequence derives from a human donor in good health. The sample was CD4+ T cells from PBMCs, cultured in vitro.

CDR3 coding DNA: TGTGCCAGCAGCTTAGTGAAGGACCACCCGAAAGCCACCAAAAACATTCAGTACTTC. Its translation: CASSLVKDHPKATKNIQYF. J is TRBJ2-4 and V is TRBV7-7; D is ambiguous. The V gene lost 1 base and the J gene lost 2 bases, with 21 bases spanning the gap. The germline gives CDR1 SSHAT, CDR2 FNYEAQ (reference sequence). The CDR3 totals 19 residues.